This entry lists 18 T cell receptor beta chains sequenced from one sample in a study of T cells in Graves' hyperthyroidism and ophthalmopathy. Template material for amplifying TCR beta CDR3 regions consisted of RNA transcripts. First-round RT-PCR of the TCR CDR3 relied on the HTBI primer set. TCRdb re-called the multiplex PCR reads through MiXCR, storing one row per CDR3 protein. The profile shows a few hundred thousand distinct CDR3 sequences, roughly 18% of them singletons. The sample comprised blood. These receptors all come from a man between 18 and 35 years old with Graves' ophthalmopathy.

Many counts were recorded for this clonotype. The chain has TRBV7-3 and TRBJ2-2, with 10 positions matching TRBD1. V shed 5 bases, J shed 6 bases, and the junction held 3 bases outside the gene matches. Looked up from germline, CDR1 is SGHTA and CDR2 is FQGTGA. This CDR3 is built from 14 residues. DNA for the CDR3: TGTGCCAGCAGCCTGGACAGGGGGGCCGGGGAGCTGTTTTTT. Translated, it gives CASSLDRGAGELFF.

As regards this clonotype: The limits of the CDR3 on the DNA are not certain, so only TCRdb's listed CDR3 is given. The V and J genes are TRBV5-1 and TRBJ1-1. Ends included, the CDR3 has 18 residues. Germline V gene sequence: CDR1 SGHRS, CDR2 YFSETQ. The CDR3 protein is CASSFYICSAGVNTEAFF.

The CDR3 protein is CASSFSGAGYEQYF. CDR3 sequence (DNA): TGTGCCAGCAGTTTCAGCGGGGCGGGCTACGAGCAGTACTTC. The J gene is TRBJ2-7, the V gene TRBV12-3 or TRBV12-4; 7 positions agree with TRBD2. V lost 3 bases, J lost 3 bases, and 5 bases stayed unmatched. The CDR3 is 14 amino acids.

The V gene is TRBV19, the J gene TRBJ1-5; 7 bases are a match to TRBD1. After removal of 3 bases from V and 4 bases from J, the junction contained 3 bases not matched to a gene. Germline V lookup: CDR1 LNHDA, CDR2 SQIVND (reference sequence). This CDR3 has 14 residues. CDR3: CASSMTGRNQPQHF. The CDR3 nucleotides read TGTGCCAGTAGTATGACAGGGAGGAATCAGCCCCAGCATTTT.

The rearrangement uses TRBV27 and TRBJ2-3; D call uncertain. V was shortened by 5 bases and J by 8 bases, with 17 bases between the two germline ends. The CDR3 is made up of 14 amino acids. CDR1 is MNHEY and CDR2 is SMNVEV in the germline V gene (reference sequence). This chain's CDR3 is CASSPLYLESTQYF. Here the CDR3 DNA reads TGTGCCAGCAGTCCATTGTATTTAGAGAGTACGCAGTATTTT.

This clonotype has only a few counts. The CDR3 spells CASSPRDRVPDTQYF. CDR3 coding DNA: TGTGCCAGCAGCCCGCGGGACAGGGTCCCAGATACGCAGTATTTT. The chain carries TRBV3-1 and TRBJ2-3, with TRBD1 matching 9 bases. Losses at the gene ends were 4 bases for V and 4 bases for J; bases not matched to a gene: 6. This CDR3 spans 15 amino acids. From germline, CDR1 is LGHDT and CDR2 YNNKEL (reference sequence).

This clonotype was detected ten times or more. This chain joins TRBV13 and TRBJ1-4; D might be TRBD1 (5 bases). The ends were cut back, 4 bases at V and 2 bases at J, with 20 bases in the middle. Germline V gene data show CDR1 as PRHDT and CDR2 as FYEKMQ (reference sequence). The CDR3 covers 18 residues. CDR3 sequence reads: CASSSAGTPTLTNEKLFF. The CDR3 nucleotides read TGTGCCAGCAGCTCCGCCGGGACCCCGACCCTCACTAATGAAAAACTGTTTTTT. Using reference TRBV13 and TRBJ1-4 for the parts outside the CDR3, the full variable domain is AAGVIQSPRHLIKEKRETATLKCYPIPRHDTVYWYQQGPGQDPQFLISFYEKMQSDKGSIPDRFSAQQFSDYHSELNMSSLELGDSALYFCASSSAGTPTLTNEKLFFGSGTQLSVL.

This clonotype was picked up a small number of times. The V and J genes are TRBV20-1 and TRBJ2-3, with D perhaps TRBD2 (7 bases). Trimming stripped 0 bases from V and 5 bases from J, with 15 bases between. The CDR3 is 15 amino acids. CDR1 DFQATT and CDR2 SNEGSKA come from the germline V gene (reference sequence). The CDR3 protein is CSARDRGALGDTQYF. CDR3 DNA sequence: TGCAGTGCTAGAGATCGGGGGGCTCTTGGAGATACGCAGTATTTT.

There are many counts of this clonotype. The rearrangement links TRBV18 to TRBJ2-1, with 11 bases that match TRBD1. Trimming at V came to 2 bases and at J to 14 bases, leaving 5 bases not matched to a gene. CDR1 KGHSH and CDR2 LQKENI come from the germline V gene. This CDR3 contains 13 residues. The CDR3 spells CASSPSPGQGEFF. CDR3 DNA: TGTGCCAGCTCACCATCGCCGGGACAGGGGGAGTTCTTC. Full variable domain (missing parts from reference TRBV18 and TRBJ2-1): NAGVMQNPRHLVRRRGQEARLRCSPMKGHSHVYWYRQLPEEGLKFMVYLQKENIIDESGMPKERFSAEFPKEGPSILRIQQVVRGDSAAYFCASSPSPGQGEFFGPGTRLTVL.

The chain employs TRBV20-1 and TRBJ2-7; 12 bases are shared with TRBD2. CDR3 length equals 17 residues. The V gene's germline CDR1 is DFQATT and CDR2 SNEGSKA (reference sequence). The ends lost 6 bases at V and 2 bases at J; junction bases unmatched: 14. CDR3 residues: CSAPSSDTSGGTYEQYF. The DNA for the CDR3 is TGCAGTGCCCCCAGCTCGGATACTAGCGGGGGGACCTACGAGCAGTACTTC.

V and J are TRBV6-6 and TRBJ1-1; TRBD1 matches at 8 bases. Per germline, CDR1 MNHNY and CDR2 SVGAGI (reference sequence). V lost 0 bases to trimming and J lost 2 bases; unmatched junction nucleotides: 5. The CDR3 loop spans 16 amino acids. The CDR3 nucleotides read TGTGCCAGCAGTTACTCGATCGGACAGGGAAACACTGAAGCTTTCTTT. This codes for CASSYSIGQGNTEAFF.

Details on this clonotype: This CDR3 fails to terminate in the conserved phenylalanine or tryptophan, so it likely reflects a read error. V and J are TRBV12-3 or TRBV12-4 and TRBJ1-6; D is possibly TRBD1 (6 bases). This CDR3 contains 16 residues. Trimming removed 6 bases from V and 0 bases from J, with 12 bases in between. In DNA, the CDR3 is TGTGCCAGCAGCTACGGACAGCTCTCCTATAATTCACCCCTCCACCTT. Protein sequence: CASSYGQLSYNSPLHL.

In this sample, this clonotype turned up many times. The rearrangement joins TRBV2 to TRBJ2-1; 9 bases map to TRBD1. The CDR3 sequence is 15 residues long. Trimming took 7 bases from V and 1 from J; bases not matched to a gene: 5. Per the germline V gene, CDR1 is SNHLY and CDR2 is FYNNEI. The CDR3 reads CASTGTGPSYNEQFF. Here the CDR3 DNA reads TGTGCCAGCACCGGGACAGGGCCGTCCTACAATGAGCAGTTCTTC. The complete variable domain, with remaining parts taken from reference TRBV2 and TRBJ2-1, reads EPEVTQTPSHQVTQMGQEVILRCVPISNHLYFYWYRQILGQKVEFLVSFYNNEISEKSEIFDDQFSVERPDGSNFTLKIRSTKLEDSAMYFCASTGTGPSYNEQFFGPGTRLTVL.

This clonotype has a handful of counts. Written as DNA, the CDR3 is TGCGCCAGCAGCCAAGTATTCACGGCGTCACCGAGTGGAAACACCATATATTTT. Protein: CASSQVFTASPSGNTIYF. This chain connects TRBV4-1 to TRBJ1-3; no clear D. Trimming took off 1 base at V and 3 bases at J, with 19 bases between the two ends. From germline, CDR1 is MGHRA and CDR2 YSYEKL. This CDR3 contains 18 residues.

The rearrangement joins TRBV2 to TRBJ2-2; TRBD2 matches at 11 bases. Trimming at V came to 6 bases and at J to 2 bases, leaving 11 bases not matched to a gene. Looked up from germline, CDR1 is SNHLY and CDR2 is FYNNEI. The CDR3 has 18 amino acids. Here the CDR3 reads CASRDPGLAVINTGELFF. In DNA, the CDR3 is TGTGCCAGCAGAGACCCGGGACTAGCGGTGATCAACACCGGGGAGCTGTTTTTT.

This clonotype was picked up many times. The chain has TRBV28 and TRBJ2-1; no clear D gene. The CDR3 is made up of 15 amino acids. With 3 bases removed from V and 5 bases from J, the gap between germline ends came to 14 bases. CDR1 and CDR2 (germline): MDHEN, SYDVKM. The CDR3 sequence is CASSFYGRSDNEQFF. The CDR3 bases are TGTGCCAGCAGTTTCTACGGCAGGTCTGACAATGAGCAGTTCTTC. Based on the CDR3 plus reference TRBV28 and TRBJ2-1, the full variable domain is DVKVTQSSRYLVKRTGEKVFLECVQDMDHENMFWYRQDPGLGLRLIYFSYDVKMKEKGDIPEGYSVSREKKERFSLILESASTNQTSMYLCASSFYGRSDNEQFFGPGTRLTVL.

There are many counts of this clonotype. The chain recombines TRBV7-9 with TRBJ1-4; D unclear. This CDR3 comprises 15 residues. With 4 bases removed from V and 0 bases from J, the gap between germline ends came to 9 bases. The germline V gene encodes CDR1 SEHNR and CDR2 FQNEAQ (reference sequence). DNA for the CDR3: TGTGCCAGCAGCTCCCTGTTTGCAACTAATGAAAAACTGTTTTTT. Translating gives CASSSLFATNEKLFF.

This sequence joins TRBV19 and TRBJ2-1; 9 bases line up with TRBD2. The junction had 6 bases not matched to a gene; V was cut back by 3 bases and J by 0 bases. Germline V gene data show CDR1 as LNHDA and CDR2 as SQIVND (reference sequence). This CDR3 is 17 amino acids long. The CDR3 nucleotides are TGTGCCAGTAGTATGGCTAGCGGGGCTCTCTCCTACAATGAGCAGTTCTTC. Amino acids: CASSMASGALSYNEQFF.